These 16 T cell receptor beta chains came from one sample sequenced in a study of spatial heterogeneity in lung cancer. As for time point: sample taken at primary tumor resection. TCRdb reprocessed the 5' RACE reads with MiXCR, giving one entry per CDR3 protein. The sample carries 20,000 to 25,000 distinct CDR3 sequences, under 5.5% recorded once. The input for sequencing was PBMCs, taken at surgery. The receptors were gathered from a male donor with early-stage non-small cell lung cancer.

This clonotype was recorded at least ten times. The V call is TRBV20-1, the J call TRBJ1-5, with TRBD1 matching over 9 bases. The trim removed 3 bases at V and 3 bases at J, leaving 12 bases unmatched. Per germline, CDR1 DFQATT and CDR2 SNEGSKA (reference sequence). The CDR3 loop spans 17 amino acids. The CDR3 is CSASFVLDRGHNQPQHF. The CDR3 nucleotides read TGCAGTGCTAGTTTCGTTCTGGACAGGGGCCACAATCAGCCCCAGCATTTT.

In this sample, this clonotype turned up many times. The rearrangement uses TRBV11-2 and TRBJ1-4; TRBD1 is a possible D gene (5 bases). Germline CDR1 SGHAT, CDR2 FQNNGV. Trimming stripped 3 bases from V and 3 bases from J, with 14 bases between. CDR3 length equals 16 residues. CDR3 amino acids: CASSFGARSSNEKLFF. The CDR3 DNA reads as TGTGCCAGCAGCTTTGGGGCACGCTCGTCTAATGAAAAACTGTTTTTT.

This clonotype was seen a handful of times. The chain carries TRBV5-1 and TRBJ1-1, with D hard to call. V lost 3 bases and J lost 3, with 9 bases in between. The CDR3 contains 13 residues. From germline, CDR1 is SGHRS and CDR2 YFSETQ. CDR3 sequence (DNA): TGCGCCAGCAGCTCGACCCGGGACACTGAAGCTTTCTTT. As protein: CASSSTRDTEAFF.

The CDR3 loop is CASSLAKITSGTTDTQYF. CDR3 nucleotides: TGTGCCAGCAGCTTAGCAAAAATAACTAGCGGGACCACAGATACGCAGTATTTT. The chain has TRBV7-3 and TRBJ2-3; TRBD2 matches 10 bases. Germline V gene lookup returns CDR1 SGHTA and CDR2 FQGTGA. The CDR3 is 18 amino acids. With 2 bases clipped from V and 2 bases from J, the junction kept 10 bases outside the gene matches.

The sample holds many counts of this clonotype. The J gene is TRBJ1-5, the V gene TRBV20-1; possible D gene TRBD1, 6 bases. The CDR3 is 15 residues long. V dropped 5 bases and J dropped 0 bases, with 14 bases sitting between them. The germline V gene encodes CDR1 DFQATT and CDR2 SNEGSKA (reference sequence). DNA of the CDR3: TGCAGTGCTCGGAGGGGAGGGGGTAGCAATCAGCCCCAGCATTTT. Translating it yields CSARRGGGSNQPQHF.

This clonotype showed up many times. CDR3 residues: CASSAQGAGEQFF. CDR3 sequence (DNA): TGTGCCAGCAGCGCACAGGGGGCAGGGGAGCAGTTCTTC. The rearrangement joins TRBV7-3 to TRBJ2-1, with 9 nucleotides matching TRBD1. Germline V CDR1 and CDR2: SGHTA, FQGTGA. This CDR3 is 13 amino acids long. J lost 10 bases, V lost 5 bases, and 6 bases had no gene match. The variable domain in full, with the rest retrieved from reference TRBV7-3 and TRBJ2-1, is GAGVSQTPSNKVTEKGKYVELRCDPISGHTALYWYRQSLGQGPEFLIYFQGTGAADDSGLPNDRFFAVRPEGSVSTLKIQRTERGDSAVYLCASSAQGAGEQFFGPGTRLTVL.

The chain couples TRBV20-1 to TRBJ1-6, with D hard to call. Germline CDR1 DFQATT, CDR2 SNEGSKA (reference sequence). V dropped 6 bases and J dropped 5 bases, with 8 bases sitting between them. The CDR3 consists of 12 residues. CDR3 sequence reads: CSAAGDNSPLHF. CDR3 nucleotide sequence: TGCAGTGCGGCTGGCGATAATTCACCCCTCCACTTT.

This clonotype showed up many times. This chain joins TRBV23-1 and TRBJ2-2; 7 bases agree with TRBD1. TRBV23-1 qualifies as an ORF whose function is uncertain. The CDR3 consists of 15 residues. J lost 0 bases, V lost 4 bases, and 2 bases had no gene match. Written as DNA, the CDR3 is TGCGCCAGCAGTCCCGACAGGGCGAACACCGGGGAGCTGTTTTTT. As protein: CASSPDRANTGELFF.

This clonotype is labeled medium-sized. This chain connects TRBV4-3 to TRBJ2-3; 7 bases match TRBD2. The CDR3 sequence is 19 residues long. Germline CDR1 LGHNA, CDR2 YSLEER. Germline trimming cut 0 bases from V and 2 bases from J; bases unmatched to any gene: 14. In DNA, the CDR3 is TGCGCCAGCAGCCAAGATGTGGCGGAGACTAGCAGGGTCACAGATACGCAGTATTTT. Protein product: CASSQDVAETSRVTDTQYF.

This clonotype was seen at least ten times. The chain couples TRBV5-1 to TRBJ1-1, with D possibly matching TRBD1 (5 bases). The CDR3 sequence is 12 residues long. The ends were cut back, 1 base at V and 6 bases at J, with 7 bases in the middle. Germline lookup yields CDR1 SGHRS and CDR2 YFSETQ. The CDR3 nucleotides read TGCGCCAGCAGCTTGACGGGGGCTGAAGCTTTCTTT. This sequence encodes CASSLTGAEAFF.

This clonotype was recorded at least ten times. The chain links TRBV16 to TRBJ2-5; no firm D call. CDR1 is KGHSY and CDR2 is FQNENV in the germline V gene. The V end lost 5 bases, the J end lost 3 bases, and 16 bases lay between the germline ends. CDR3 size: 15 residues. The CDR3 sequence is CASSSISATEETQYF. The CDR3 coding sequence is TGTGCCAGCAGCTCCATATCCGCGACCGAAGAGACCCAGTACTTC.

This clonotype was recorded at least ten times. The CDR3 is CASSYSRDRQETQYF. The CDR3 nucleotides read TGTGCCAGCAGTTACTCCCGGGACAGACAAGAGACCCAGTACTTC. This chain joins TRBV6-5 and TRBJ2-5, with 7 nucleotides matching TRBD1. Germline CDR1 MNHEY, CDR2 SVGAGI. The CDR3 consists of 15 residues. J was trimmed by 2 bases and V by 0 bases; bases with no gene match: 3.

This clonotype was recorded many times. The J gene is TRBJ1-5, the V gene TRBV23-1, with D maybe TRBD1 (5 bases). TRBV23-1 is marked as an open reading frame, function uncertain. Trimming cost V 8 bases and J 4 bases, with 15 bases left between them. The CDR3 sequence is 14 residues long. In nucleotides, the CDR3 is TGCGCCAGCCCCAAGGGGTCCGAAAATCAGCCCCAGCATTTT. Its protein is CASPKGSENQPQHF.

The chain is built from TRBV24-1 and TRBJ2-1; TRBD2 matches 9 bases. J gave up 4 bases and V 4 bases, and 7 bases lay outside the gene matches. The V gene's germline CDR1 is KGHDR and CDR2 SFDVKD. CDR3 size: 16 residues. As DNA, the CDR3 is TGTGCCACCAGTGACGGGACTAGCAGGGGGTACAATGAGCAGTTCTTC. The encoded protein is CATSDGTSRGYNEQFF.

The sample holds many counts of this clonotype. The V and J genes are TRBV3-1 and TRBJ2-5, with D unresolved. V was pared by 4 bases and J by 3 bases, with 6 bases between. The germline V gene has CDR1 LGHDT and CDR2 YNNKEL (reference sequence). The CDR3 contains 12 residues. This CDR3 is CASSPSEETQYF. The CDR3 DNA reads as TGTGCCAGCAGCCCCTCAGAAGAGACCCAGTACTTC.

This clonotype was seen at least ten times. The chain is built from TRBV7-9 and TRBJ1-6; weak D call: TRBD1 (5 bases). V lost 0 bases, J lost 2 bases, and 11 bases lay in between. Germline lookup yields CDR1 SEHNR and CDR2 FQNEAQ (reference sequence). The CDR3 contains 17 residues. CDR3 DNA: TGTGCCAGCAGCTTAGCGAGGGGCCTAACCTATAATTCACCCCTCCACTTT. This translates into CASSLARGLTYNSPLHF.